This T cell receptor beta chain was sequenced for a study of brain T cells in children with intractable seizures. This clone was observed once. Indicated time point: blood from clinic visit 5 months post-surgery; TSC patient then seizure free. Only cases whose brain tissue showed the highest T cell transcript signatures were sequenced. Before surgery, patients took at least one anti-epileptic drug. CDR3 length: 15 residues. Germline CDR1 is SGHRS and CDR2 is YFSETQ. The ends lost 4 bases at V and 0 bases at J; junction bases unmatched: 3. The repertoire was sequenced with immunoSEQ multiplex PCR; TCRdb's copy has only in-frame clones and lacks some. Of about 340,000 clones in the sample, 85% to 95% were seen once.

The input for sequencing was peripheral blood, taken 4 to 6 months after surgery. This sequence was found in a boy in the first two years of life with tuberous sclerosis and intractable seizures. The chain uses TRBV5-1 and TRBJ2-2; 7 bases are shared with TRBD1. The CDR3 DNA is TGCGCCAGCAGCAGGGACAGTCCGAACACCGGGGAGCTGTTTTTT. Amino acids: CASSRDSPNTGELFF.